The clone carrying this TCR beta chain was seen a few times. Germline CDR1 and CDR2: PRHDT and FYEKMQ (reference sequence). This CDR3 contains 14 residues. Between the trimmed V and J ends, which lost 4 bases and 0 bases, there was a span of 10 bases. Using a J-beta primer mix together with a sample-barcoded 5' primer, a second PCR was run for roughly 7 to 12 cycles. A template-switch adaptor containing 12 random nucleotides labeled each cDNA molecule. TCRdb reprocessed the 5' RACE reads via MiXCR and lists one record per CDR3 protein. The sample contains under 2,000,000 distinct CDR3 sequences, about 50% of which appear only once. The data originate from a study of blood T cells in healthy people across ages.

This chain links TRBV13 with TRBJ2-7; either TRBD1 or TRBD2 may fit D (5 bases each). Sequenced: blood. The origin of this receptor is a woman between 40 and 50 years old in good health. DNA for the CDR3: TGTGCCAGCAGCTCCTCCGGGACCTCCTACGAGCAGTACTTC. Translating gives CASSSSGTSYEQYF.